The rows below give T cell receptor beta chains drawn from one sample of a study of blood T cell repertoires in COVID-19. Generated by immunoSEQ multiplex PCR, the TCRdb table keeps only in-frame clones and is missing some. The profile shows around 92,000 clones, about 86% of them singletons. Material: peripheral blood. These receptor sequences come from a woman aged 60-75 years in a cohort sampled during active or convalescent COVID-19. Each CDR3 is given with its conserved first and last residue. Each record gives: D gene, clone size, V gene, J gene, CDR3 protein, CDR3 DNA. D genes are given only for firm matches. Rows give clone size only sometimes, using once, few, many, or a class for an expanded clone.

.	.	TRBV5-4	TRBJ2-5	CASSLGGGQETQYF	TGTGCCAGCAGCTTGGGAGGCGGGCAAGAGACCCAGTACTTC
.	.	TRBV5-1	TRBJ2-3	CASSSLTDTQYF	TGCGCCAGCAGCTCCCTTACAGATACGCAGTATTTT
.	.	TRBV28	TRBJ2-1	CASSPRGLTYNEQFF	TGTGCCAGCAGCCCAAGGGGACTTACCTACAATGAGCAGTTCTTC
TRBD1	.	TRBV3-1/TRBV3-2	TRBJ1-4	CASSSTGFNEKLFF	TGTGCCAGCAGCTCGACAGGGTTTAATGAAAAACTGTTTTTT
TRBD1	.	TRBV5-6	TRBJ1-5	CASSLGWDSSNQPQHF	TGTGCCAGCAGCTTGGGGTGGGACAGCAGCAATCAGCCCCAGCATTTT
.	.	TRBV21-1	TRBJ2-1	CASSKREGLAGLYNEQFF	TGTGCCAGCAGCAAACGGGAGGGACTAGCGGGCCTCTACAATGAGCAGTTCTTC
TRBD1	once	TRBV9	TRBJ2-7	CASSLGQPTSYEQYF	TGTGCCAGCAGCTTGGGACAGCCCACATCCTACGAGCAGTACTTC
TRBD1	.	TRBV4-1	TRBJ1-4	CASSHPGQAIRLFF	TGCGCCAGCAGCCACCCGGGACAGGCAATCAGACTGTTTTTT
TRBD1	.	TRBV19	TRBJ1-5	CASRFLTGDYQPQHF	TGTGCCAGTAGATTCCTGACAGGGGATTATCAGCCCCAGCATTTT
.	.	TRBV28	TRBJ2-7	CASGRQDSPPYEQYF	TGTGCCAGCGGCCGCCAGGACTCGCCCCCCTACGAGCAGTACTTC
.	.	TRBV25-1	TRBJ2-1	CASSALTSAGEQFF	TGTGCCAGCAGTGCCCTAACTAGTGCGGGGGAGCAGTTCTTC
.	.	TRBV3-1/TRBV3-2	TRBJ2-5	CASSLRGETQYF	TGTGCCAGCAGCCTGAGGGGGGAGACCCAGTACTTC
.	.	TRBV6-5	TRBJ1-2	CASSGTPVFGYTF	TGTGCCAGCAGCGGGACACCCGTATTCGGCTACACCTTC
TRBD1	once	TRBV5-1	TRBJ2-3	CASSLGDSPTDTQYF	TGCGCCAGCAGCTTGGGGGACAGTCCCACAGATACGCAGTATTTT
TRBD1	.	TRBV28	TRBJ1-1	CASSIPGTANTEAFF	TGTGCCAGCAGTATACCTGGGACAGCGAACACTGAAGCTTTCTTT
TRBD2	.	TRBV18	TRBJ2-1	CASSPSRGVDNEQFF	TGTGCCAGCTCACCGTCGCGGGGGGTGGACAATGAGCAGTTCTTC
.	.	TRBV7-8	TRBJ2-1	CASSLSSGTHEQFF	TGTGCCAGCAGCTTATCATCAGGAACCCATGAGCAGTTCTTC
TRBD2	few	TRBV7-2	TRBJ2-5	CASSLSGGRAETQYF	TGTGCCAGCAGCTTATCAGGCGGGAGGGCCGAGACCCAGTACTTC
.	.	TRBV5-1	TRBJ2-5	CASSSSSRETQYF	TGCGCCAGCAGCTCATCTTCTAGGGAGACCCAGTACTTC
TRBD1	.	TRBV6-5	TRBJ1-1	CASSSQGAATEAFF	TGTGCCAGCAGTTCGCAGGGGGCGGCCACTGAAGCTTTCTTT
.	once	TRBV5-5	TRBJ1-4	CASSWAASNEKLFF	TGTGCCAGCAGCTGGGCAGCCTCTAATGAAAAACTGTTTTTT
TRBD1	.	TRBV6-1	TRBJ1-2	CASSEAGAGTGDF	TGTGCCAGCAGTGAAGCGGGGGCCGGGACAGGTGACTTC
TRBD1	.	TRBV9	TRBJ1-1	CASSARQGGTEAFF	TGTGCCAGCAGCGCTAGACAGGGGGGGACTGAAGCTTTCTTT
.	.	TRBV7-9	TRBJ1-1	CASSLIGGDTEAFF	TGTGCCAGCAGCTTAATTGGAGGGGACACTGAAGCTTTCTTT
.	once	TRBV4-1	TRBJ1-2	CASSQDWAGPYGYTF	TGCGCCAGCAGCCAAGATTGGGCAGGGCCCTATGGCTACACCTTC
TRBD1	.	TRBV28	TRBJ1-2	CASSSRQGSRYTF	TGTGCCAGCAGTTCCCGACAGGGGTCCCGCTACACCTTC
.	.	TRBV3-1/TRBV3-2	TRBJ2-7	CASSQARGAYEQYF	TGTGCCAGCAGCCAAGCTAGGGGTGCCTACGAGCAGTACTTC